Listed here are 25 T cell receptor beta chains from one sample, sequenced in a study of identical twins. TCRdb re-called the 5' RACE reads through MiXCR, storing one row per CDR3 protein. Here the sample spans 1,800,000 or so distinct CDR3 sequences, around 29% being singletons. The sample comprised cord blood. The origin of the receptors is a newborn girl in good health.

This chain joins TRBV20-1 and TRBJ2-3; D is perhaps TRBD2 (5 bases). The CDR3 is made up of 14 amino acids. Trimming took 3 bases from V and 4 from J, leaving 14 bases between them. Germline CDR1 DFQATT, CDR2 SNEGSKA (reference sequence). CDR3 amino acids: CSARRAALPDTQYF. The CDR3 DNA is TGCAGTGCTAGGAGGGCGGCCCTCCCAGATACGCAGTATTTT.

The chain combines TRBV11-2 with TRBJ2-1; D unclear. CDR3 size: 16 residues. Germline loops: CDR1 SGHAT, CDR2 FQNNGV. Trimming left V 0 bases short and J 2 bases short, with 11 bases between. Written as DNA, the CDR3 is TGTGCCAGCAGCTTAGATCGGCAGGCGACCTACAATGAGCAGTTCTTC. Residues: CASSLDRQATYNEQFF. The whole variable domain, remainder taken from reference TRBV11-2 and TRBJ2-1, is EAGVAQSPRYKIIEKRQSVAFWCNPISGHATLYWYQQILGQGPKLLIQFQNNGVVDDSQLPKDRFSAERLKGVDSTLKIQPAKLEDSAVYLCASSLDRQATYNEQFFGPGTRLTVL.

The chain joins TRBV4-2 to TRBJ2-3, with TRBD2 matching 7 bases. The CDR3 has 16 amino acids. From germline, CDR1 is LGHNA and CDR2 YNFKEQ. The trim removed 0 bases at V and 4 bases at J, leaving 7 bases unmatched. CDR3 loop: CASSQDPARESDTQYF. The CDR3 coding sequence is TGTGCCAGCAGCCAAGATCCGGCGCGGGAGTCAGATACGCAGTATTTT.

There are a few counts of this clonotype. The chain employs TRBV3-1 and TRBJ2-3, with D possibly called TRBD1 or TRBD2 (6 bases each). The CDR3 has 15 amino acids. Trimming stripped 5 bases from V and 4 bases from J, with 16 bases between. CDR1 and CDR2 from the germline V gene are LGHDT and YNNKEL (reference sequence). In DNA form, the CDR3 reads TGTGCCAGCAGCATAGGGGGGACTCTAGCAGATACGCAGTATTTT. It encodes CASSIGGTLADTQYF.

The chain combines TRBV20-1 with TRBJ2-4; D possibly corresponds to TRBD2 (6 bases). CDR3 size: 18 residues. The V end was cut by 1 base, the J end by 0 bases, with 19 bases between. CDR1 is DFQATT and CDR2 is SNEGSKA in the germline V gene (reference sequence). The CDR3: CSARGGASAPLAKNIQYF. The CDR3 nucleotides read TGCAGTGCTAGAGGTGGGGCTAGCGCCCCTCTAGCCAAAAACATTCAGTACTTC.

The rearrangement links TRBV5-1 to TRBJ2-3; 10 bases are shared with TRBD2. This CDR3 has 17 amino acids. Germline V CDR1 and CDR2: SGHRS, YFSETQ. Unmatched junction bases numbered 4, after V lost 0 bases and J lost 0 bases. The CDR3 loop reads CASSLDRLAGSTDTQYF. Written as DNA, the CDR3 is TGCGCCAGCAGCTTGGACCGACTAGCGGGTAGCACAGATACGCAGTATTTT.

This clonotype was seen more than once but under ten times. The rearrangement links TRBV6-1 to TRBJ1-1, with a tentative D call TRBD1 (6 bases). From germline, CDR1 is MNHNS and CDR2 SASEGT. V lost 8 bases and J lost 0, with 13 bases in between. The CDR3 runs 14 residues. The DNA of the CDR3 is TGTGCCAGCGATAAACAGGGAGTGAACACTGAAGCTTTCTTT. As protein: CASDKQGVNTEAFF.

This rearrangement joins TRBV4-2 to TRBJ2-3; 9 bases are a match to TRBD2. CDR3 length: 18 residues. Germline V CDR1 and CDR2: LGHNA, YNFKEQ. The ends lost 4 bases at V and 6 bases at J; junction bases unmatched: 17. Written as DNA, the CDR3 is TGTGCCAGCAGCCCACTTGTCGATCTAGCGGGACCGAGGGATACGCAGTATTTT. It encodes CASSPLVDLAGPRDTQYF.

The chain couples TRBV12-3 or TRBV12-4 to TRBJ2-7; 9 bases match TRBD2. The CDR3 runs 15 residues. Losses at the gene ends were 6 bases for V and 1 base for J; bases not matched to a gene: 7. Here the CDR3 reads CASRLSGRPSYEQYF. CDR3 coding DNA: TGTGCCAGCAGACTGAGCGGGAGGCCTTCCTACGAGCAGTACTTC.

This clonotype was detected ten times or more. The chain links TRBV12-3 or TRBV12-4 to TRBJ2-5; perhaps TRBD2 as D (6 bases). This CDR3 contains 14 residues. The ends were cut back, 3 bases at V and 1 base at J, with 9 bases in the middle. The CDR3 here is CASSFSTSQETQYF. CDR3 nucleotides: TGTGCCAGCAGTTTCTCGACTAGCCAAGAGACCCAGTACTTC.

This clonotype was found a few times. This rearrangement joins TRBV6-5 to TRBJ1-5; a weak D match, TRBD1 (5 bases). This CDR3 has 18 amino acids. The V gene's germline CDR1 is MNHEY and CDR2 SVGAGI. V was shortened by 0 bases and J by 0 bases, with 15 bases between the two germline ends. This CDR3 reads CASSYSTTGPYSNQPQHF. The CDR3 DNA follows: TGTGCCAGCAGTTACTCGACAACAGGACCCTATAGCAATCAGCCCCAGCATTTT.

This clonotype showed up just a few times. This rearrangement joins TRBV10-3 to TRBJ1-5; D remains unclear. The germline CDR1 and CDR2 sequences are ENHRY and SYGVKD. V dropped 4 bases and J dropped 1 base, with 11 bases sitting between them. The CDR3 spans 15 residues. As DNA, the CDR3 is TGTGCCATCAGTGTATCGGGGAGGAGCAATCAGCCCCAGCATTTT. Its translation: CAISVSGRSNQPQHF.

The table lists this clonotype with a few counts. The chain recombines TRBV6-6 with TRBJ2-7; the D gene is possibly TRBD1 (5 bases). The CDR3 length is 15 residues. Germline lookup yields CDR1 MNHNY and CDR2 SVGAGI (reference sequence). Trimming pared 4 bases from V and 4 bases from J, leaving 17 bases between. In DNA form, the CDR3 reads TGTGCCAGCAGTTCCTCCAGCCCCAGGGTGTACGAGCAGTACTTC. The encoded protein is CASSSSSPRVYEQYF.

V is TRBV5-1 and J is TRBJ2-2; 8 bases match TRBD1. CDR1 and CDR2 (germline): SGHRS, YFSETQ. V was clipped by 0 bases and J by 6 bases; unmatched bases: 4. The CDR3 is 15 amino acids. CDR3 residues: CASSLDRGIAGELFF. CDR3 bases: TGCGCCAGCAGCTTGGACAGGGGGATCGCCGGGGAGCTGTTTTTT.

The V gene is TRBV6-5, the J gene TRBJ2-5, with D unresolved. V lost 6 bases and J lost 0, with 11 bases in between. This CDR3 contains 14 residues. Germline CDR1 reads MNHEY; CDR2 reads SVGAGI. The DNA of the CDR3 is TGTGCCAGCAGCGGAGAAACGTACCAAGAGACCCAGTACTTC. This codes for CASSGETYQETQYF.

This clonotype was counted only a few times. This chain links TRBV7-8 with TRBJ1-1; D is possibly TRBD1 (5 bases). Germline loops: CDR1 SGHVS, CDR2 FQNEAQ. CDR3 size: 14 residues. V lost 5 bases to trimming and J lost 1 base, with 11 bases between them. The CDR3, as DNA: TGTGCCAGCAGCAGAATTGACAGGAACACTGAAGCTTTCTTT. Translating gives CASSRIDRNTEAFF. Variable domain in full (rest from reference TRBV7-8 and TRBJ1-1): GAGVSQSPRYKVAKRGQDVALRCDPISGHVSLFWYQQALGQGPEFLTYFQNEAQLDKSGLPSDRFFAERPEGSVSTLKIQRTQQEDSAVYLCASSRIDRNTEAFFGQGTRLTVV.

The chain combines TRBV9 with TRBJ2-2; no clear D. The germline gives CDR1 SGDLS, CDR2 YYNGEE. V was cut by 4 bases and J by 4 bases, with 14 bases left in between. This CDR3 comprises 15 residues. This chain's CDR3 is CASSPRTERTGELFF. The CDR3, as DNA: TGTGCCAGCAGCCCTCGGACGGAGCGCACCGGGGAGCTGTTTTTT. Full variable domain (missing parts from reference TRBV9 and TRBJ2-2): DSGVTQTPKHLITATGQRVTLRCSPRSGDLSVYWYQQSLDQGLQFLIQYYNGEERAKGNILERFSAQQFPDLHSELNLSSLELGDSALYFCASSPRTERTGELFFGEGSRLTVL.

The V call is TRBV28, the J call TRBJ2-1; 12 bases map to TRBD2. The ends lost 5 bases at V and 6 bases at J; junction bases unmatched: 11. Per the germline V gene, CDR1 is MDHEN and CDR2 is SYDVKM. The CDR3 is made up of 17 amino acids. The CDR3 sequence is CASSETSGRALGNEQFF. CDR3 bases: TGTGCCAGCAGTGAGACTAGCGGGAGAGCCTTGGGCAATGAGCAGTTCTTC.

The chain employs TRBV3-1 and TRBJ2-1, with D possibly matching TRBD2 (5 bases). CDR3 length equals 12 residues. CDR1 and CDR2 (germline): LGHDT, YNNKEL (reference sequence). The V and J ends lost 5 bases and 9 bases respectively, with 11 bases between them. This CDR3 reads CASSSLGREQFF. CDR3 coding DNA: TGTGCCAGCAGCTCACTAGGGCGTGAGCAGTTCTTC.

This clonotype was detected a few times. The rearrangement uses TRBV12-3 or TRBV12-4 and TRBJ1-2, with D hard to call. The V gene lost 2 bases and the J gene lost 8 bases, with 12 bases spanning the gap. The CDR3 consists of 13 residues. The CDR3 spells CASSLRTPAGYTF. DNA for the CDR3: TGTGCCAGCAGTTTAAGGACTCCGGCGGGCTACACCTTC.

This clonotype came up a few times. The chain employs TRBV7-9 and TRBJ2-1, with D perhaps given as TRBD1 or TRBD2 (5 bases each). Germline CDR1 is SEHNR and CDR2 is FQNEAQ (reference sequence). V lost 5 bases to trimming and J lost 2 bases, with 13 bases between them. The CDR3 is 15 residues long. CDR3 region: CASSPRGDTYNEQFF. The CDR3 DNA reads TGTGCCAGCAGCCCCCGGGGCGATACCTACAATGAGCAGTTCTTC.

This clonotype was counted only a few times. The chain uses TRBV3-1 and TRBJ1-2; 8 nucleotides agree with TRBD1. CDR3 size: 15 residues. J was trimmed by 4 bases and V by 0 bases; bases with no gene match: 4. Germline CDR1 and CDR2: LGHDT and YNNKEL (reference sequence). This chain's CDR3 is CASSQEDRAIYGYTF. The CDR3 region has the DNA TGTGCCAGCAGCCAAGAGGACAGGGCAATCTATGGCTACACCTTC.

V is TRBV3-1 and J is TRBJ2-5; no clear D. V lost 0 bases and J 11 bases, leaving 22 bases between the germline ends. Germline-derived CDR1 and CDR2 are LGHDT and YNNKEL (reference sequence). CDR3 length equals 16 residues. CDR3: CASSQDSGRSRSEQYF. Written as DNA, the CDR3 is TGTGCCAGCAGCCAAGACTCGGGTCGTAGTCGGAGTGAGCAGTACTTC.

The rearrangement joins TRBV4-1 to TRBJ1-5; D is uncertain. The germline V gene has CDR1 MGHRA and CDR2 YSYEKL. The CDR3 runs to 17 residues. V shed 3 bases and J shed 2 bases, with 17 bases lying between them. CDR3 in amino acids: CASSHVGVVKGNQPQHF. CDR3 sequence (DNA): TGCGCCAGCAGCCACGTTGGGGTGGTGAAGGGCAATCAGCCCCAGCATTTT.

V and J are TRBV4-2 and TRBJ2-7; D is unclear. Germline V lookup: CDR1 LGHNA, CDR2 YNFKEQ. V lost 0 bases and J 0 bases, leaving 6 bases between the germline ends. The CDR3 totals 14 residues. The CDR3 loop reads CASSQDGLSYEQYF. CDR3 nucleotide sequence: TGTGCCAGCAGCCAAGATGGGCTCTCCTACGAGCAGTACTTC.